The 18 T cell receptor beta chains given below trace back to one sample, sequenced in a study of T cell repertoires in cytomegalovirus infection. TCRdb re-derived calls from the reads in MiXCR, one entry per CDR3 protein. Counted here are some 110,000 distinct CDR3 sequences, more than 30% occurring once; the ten biggest clones make up under 70%. These TCRs' antigens remain unknown. Sequencing was performed on CD8+ T cells from cultured PBMCs, taken from culture after CMV antigen stimulation. The source is a human donor in good health (CMV status not recorded). Some clones in this sample may be carry-over from other donors' samples.

This clonotype showed up just a few times. The chain employs TRBV29-1 and TRBJ2-7; TRBD2 is a possible D gene (5 bases). Per the germline V gene, CDR1 is SQVTM and CDR2 is ANQGSEA. The CDR3 spans 14 residues. Trimming cost V 0 bases and J 5 bases, with 14 bases left between them. The CDR3 coding sequence is TGCAGCGTTGAAGATCTCGAGATGACTAACGAGCAGTACTTC. Translation gives CSVEDLEMTNEQYF.

This clonotype was observed a handful of times. The J gene is TRBJ2-3, the V gene TRBV12-3 or TRBV12-4, with 10 nucleotides matching TRBD2. V shed 6 bases, J shed 2 bases, and the junction held 8 bases outside the gene matches. CDR3 length: 16 residues. The CDR3 DNA reads as TGTGCCAGCAGCAGACTAGCGGGCGGATCCACAGATACGCAGTATTTT. Translating gives CASSRLAGGSTDTQYF.

The genes are TRBV6-2 or TRBV6-3 and TRBJ2-1; D may match TRBD1 or TRBD2 (5 bases each). The CDR3 extends over 18 amino acids. V lost 2 bases to trimming and J lost 4 bases, with 21 bases between them. CDR1 and CDR2 from the germline V gene are MNHEY and SVGEGT. The CDR3 is CASSYRDDFGDRYNEQFF. In DNA form, the CDR3 reads TGTGCCAGCAGTTACAGGGACGATTTTGGCGACCGATACAATGAGCAGTTCTTC.

The gene calls are TRBV19 and TRBJ2-3; 7 bases are a match to TRBD1. J was trimmed by 5 bases and V by 3 bases; bases with no gene match: 5. The CDR3 is 14 residues long. The germline V gene has CDR1 LNHDA and CDR2 SQIVND (reference sequence). This chain's CDR3 is CASSIRTGEDTQYF. DNA for the CDR3: TGTGCCAGTAGTATCCGGACAGGTGAAGATACGCAGTATTTT.

The gene calls are TRBV12-3 or TRBV12-4 and TRBJ2-2; 10 bases are a match to TRBD1. The CDR3 consists of 16 residues. Trimming cost V 5 bases and J 0 bases; bases outside gene matches: 3. Here the CDR3 DNA reads TGTGCCAGCAGTCCGACAGGGGGCGCGAACACCGGGGAGCTGTTTTTT. It yields the protein CASSPTGGANTGELFF.

The chain joins TRBV13 to TRBJ2-5; D gene uncertain. Germline assignment: CDR1 PRHDT and CDR2 FYEKMQ (reference sequence). V lost 4 bases and J lost 5, with 8 bases in between. The CDR3 length is 12 residues. The CDR3 coding sequence is TGTGCCAGCAGCTCTAGTTTGGAGACCCAGTACTTC. Translated: CASSSSLETQYF.

In nucleotides, the CDR3 is TGTGCCAGCAGCGGCCGACAGGGGACGGCCTACGAGCAGTACTTC. This encodes CASSGRQGTAYEQYF. This rearrangement joins TRBV7-9 to TRBJ2-7; 8 positions agree with TRBD1. This CDR3 has 15 residues. V was pared by 5 bases and J by 2 bases, with 8 bases of the junction left unmatched. Germline V gives CDR1 SEHNR, CDR2 FQNEAQ (reference sequence).

The chain couples TRBV6-6 to TRBJ2-5; the D gene is possibly TRBD2 (6 bases). Between the trimmed V and J ends, which lost 9 bases and 5 bases, there was a span of 16 bases. Germline V gene data show CDR1 as MNHNY and CDR2 as SVGAGI (reference sequence). The CDR3 covers 13 residues. The CDR3 region has the DNA TGTGCCAGTGCTGCAGTCGGGACTGAGACCCAGTACTTC. Translated, it gives CASAAVGTETQYF.

The chain couples TRBV28 to TRBJ2-3, with D maybe TRBD2 (5 bases). CDR3 length equals 15 residues. The V end lost 5 bases, the J end lost 2 bases, and 14 bases lay between the germline ends. Germline lookup yields CDR1 MDHEN and CDR2 SYDVKM. The CDR3 reads CASSTIKAVTDTQYF. CDR3 in DNA: TGTGCCAGCAGTACTATAAAAGCGGTCACAGATACGCAGTATTTT.

The chain links TRBV19 to TRBJ2-1; D possibly corresponds to TRBD1 (6 bases). The V gene lost 5 bases and the J gene lost 3 bases, with 17 bases spanning the gap. The V gene's germline CDR1 is LNHDA and CDR2 SQIVND (reference sequence). The CDR3 covers 16 residues. For the CDR3, the DNA is TGTGCCAGTAGTCATAAACAGGGAGAGCTCTACAATGAGCAGTTCTTC. It specifies CASSHKQGELYNEQFF. Together with reference TRBV19 and TRBJ2-1, the CDR3 gives the full variable domain: DGGITQSPKYLFRKEGQNVTLSCEQNLNHDAMYWYRQDPGQGLRLIYYSQIVNDFQKGDIAEGYSVSREKKESFPLTVTSAQKNPTAFYLCASSHKQGELYNEQFFGPGTRLTVL.

The chain recombines TRBV6-2 or TRBV6-3 with TRBJ2-1; no firm D call. Trimming took off 5 bases at V and 8 bases at J, with 7 bases between the two ends. The CDR3 is made up of 11 amino acids. Per the germline V gene, CDR1 is MNHEY and CDR2 is SVGEGT. The CDR3 nucleotides are TGTGCCAGCAGTGCTAGGGATGAGCAGTTCTTC. Its translation: CASSARDEQFF.

In this sample, this clonotype turned up a few times. One junction end does not reproduce the germline sequence, and a read error may be involved. The chain is built from TRBV4-1 and TRBJ2-7, with 7 bases aligning to TRBD1. The CDR3 totals 14 residues. Germline V gives CDR1 MGHRA, CDR2 YSYEKL. The CDR3 DNA reads as TGCGCCAGCAGCTACTGGCGAACCACCGGGACAGTGATCTTC. Encoded protein: CASSYWRTTGTVIF.

Only a few counts were recorded for this clonotype. This sequence joins TRBV20-1 and TRBJ2-3; D is possibly TRBD1 (7 bases). Germline CDR1 DFQATT, CDR2 SNEGSKA (reference sequence). V was cut by 0 bases and J by 1 base, with 17 bases left in between. The CDR3 extends over 17 amino acids. CDR3 sequence: CSARDRTGGFGTDTQYF. CDR3 nucleotides: TGCAGTGCTAGAGATCGGACAGGAGGGTTCGGCACAGATACGCAGTATTTT.

The chain recombines TRBV5-6 with TRBJ2-1, with 12 bases lining up with TRBD2. Germline-derived CDR1 and CDR2 are SGHDT and YYEEEE. The CDR3 length is 13 residues. V lost 4 bases, J lost 13 bases, and 6 bases stayed unmatched. The CDR3 DNA is TGTGCCAGCAGCATCCTAGCGGGGGGGCCCCAGTTCTTC. This encodes CASSILAGGPQFF.

This clonotype came up a few times. This chain connects TRBV6-2 or TRBV6-3 to TRBJ2-7; the match to TRBD1 covers 7 bases. Germline values: CDR1 MNHEY, CDR2 SVGEGT. With V trimmed by 0 bases and J by 3 bases, 8 bases remained unmatched. The CDR3 consists of 16 residues. The CDR3 spells CASSYSTGLLVYEQYF. The CDR3 DNA sequence: TGTGCCAGCAGTTACTCGACAGGGCTGTTAGTCTACGAGCAGTACTTC.

The chain links TRBV19 to TRBJ2-3; 9 positions match TRBD1. This CDR3 has 15 residues. Per germline, CDR1 LNHDA and CDR2 SQIVND (reference sequence). V lost 5 bases to trimming and J lost 3 bases; unmatched junction nucleotides: 6. DNA for the CDR3: TGTGCCAGTAGTCCAGGGACAGGGTGGACAGATACGCAGTATTTT. It encodes CASSPGTGWTDTQYF.

The V gene is TRBV6-1, the J gene TRBJ2-3; D not certain. The V end lost 2 bases, the J end lost 2 bases, and 8 bases lay between the germline ends. This CDR3 is 14 amino acids long. Germline assignment: CDR1 MNHNS and CDR2 SASEGT. CDR3 bases: TGTGCCAGCAGTGAACAGCTAGTCACAGATACGCAGTATTTT. Translated: CASSEQLVTDTQYF.

This chain uses TRBV6-1 with TRBJ2-3, with TRBD2 identical over 14 bases. The V segment lost 4 bases and the J segment 4 bases; nucleotides outside the gene matches: 1. This CDR3 has 15 amino acids. Germline V gene lookup returns CDR1 MNHNS and CDR2 SASEGT. The CDR3 region has the DNA TGTGCCAGCAGTGGGACTAGCGGGGGGCCAGATACGCAGTATTTT. Translated, it gives CASSGTSGGPDTQYF.